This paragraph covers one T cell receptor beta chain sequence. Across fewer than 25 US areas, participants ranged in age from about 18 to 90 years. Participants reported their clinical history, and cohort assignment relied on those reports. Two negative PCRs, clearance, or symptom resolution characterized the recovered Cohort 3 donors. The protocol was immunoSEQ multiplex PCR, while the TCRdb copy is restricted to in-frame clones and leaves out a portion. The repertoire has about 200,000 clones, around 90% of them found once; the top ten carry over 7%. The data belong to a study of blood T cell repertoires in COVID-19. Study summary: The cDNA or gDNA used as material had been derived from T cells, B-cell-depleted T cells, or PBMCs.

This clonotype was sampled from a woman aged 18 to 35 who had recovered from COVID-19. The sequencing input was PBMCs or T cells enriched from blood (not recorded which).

CDR3 amino acids: CASTLGQGLNTEAFF. The CDR3 DNA sequence: TGTGCCAGTACCCTGGGACAGGGGTTGAACACTGAAGCTTTCTTT. The gene calls are TRBV19 and TRBJ1-1; TRBD1 aligns across 10 bases. This CDR3 has 15 residues. CDR1 and CDR2 from the germline V gene are LNHDA and SQIVND (reference sequence). J was trimmed by 0 bases and V by 7 bases; bases with no gene match: 5.